Listed here is a single T cell receptor (beta chain). The sample originates from a study of blood T cell repertoires in COVID-19. Seattle patients were enrolled during active infection and followed longitudinally. TCRdb keeps only in-frame clones here, not all; method: immunoSEQ multiplex PCR. The sample consists of roughly 57,000 clones, about three quarters of them appearing once. Germline values: CDR1 MNHEY, CDR2 SMNVEV (reference sequence). Trimming cost V 5 bases and J 2 bases; bases outside gene matches: 6. The CDR3 is 16 amino acids. The chain couples TRBV27 to TRBJ2-5, with TRBD2 identical over 12 bases. This receptor was obtained from a young man with COVID-19, enrolled during active disease. Source material: peripheral blood. CDR3 sequence: CASSQRTSGAQETQYF. Here the CDR3 DNA reads TGTGCCAGCAGTCAAAGGACTAGCGGGGCGCAAGAGACCCAGTACTTC.